Listed below are T cell receptor beta chains from one sample, sequenced in a study of blood T cell repertoires in COVID-19. Sequencing was performed with immunoSEQ multiplex PCR; in TCRdb, only in-frame clones are kept and a portion is missing. Of some 76,000 clones listed, 82% are singletons. The sequencing sample was made of peripheral blood. The receptor set was obtained from a human donor in a cohort sampled during active COVID-19. Each CDR3 is given with its conserved first and last residue. The order of the fields is CDR3 DNA, CDR3 protein, J gene, D gene, clone size, V gene. The D gene is left open where the match is weak. Clone size is not always given. Where it is, it says once, few, many or a class for expanded clones.

DNA: TGTGCCTGGAGTGTAAAGGGACAGCTTTACAATGAGCAGTTCTTC; CDR3: CAWSVKGQLYNEQFF; J: TRBJ2-1; D: TRBD1; size: NA; V: TRBV30
DNA: TGTGCCAGCAGCCCAGGGACAGGCGTCTATGGCTACACCTTC; CDR3: CASSPGTGVYGYTF; J: TRBJ1-2; D: TRBD1; size: NA; V: TRBV5-4
DNA: TGTGCCACCAGCGGTGGACAGACGGAAAAACTGTTTTTT; CDR3: CATSGGQTEKLFF; J: TRBJ1-4; D: NA; size: NA; V: TRBV15
DNA: TGTGCCAGCAGCGTAGCGGGGAGTCCCCAAGATACGCAGTATTTT; CDR3: CASSVAGSPQDTQYF; J: TRBJ2-3; D: NA; size: NA; V: TRBV9
DNA: TGTGCCAGCAGCCAAGATCTTAGTAGCGGCTACGAGCAGTACTTC; CDR3: CASSQDLSSGYEQYF; J: TRBJ2-7; D: NA; size: NA; V: TRBV3-1/TRBV3-2
DNA: TGTGCCAGCTCACCGTCCCGGGACAGGGGTCGAGGCTACACCTTC; CDR3: CASSPSRDRGRGYTF; J: TRBJ1-2; D: TRBD1; size: once; V: TRBV18
DNA: TGTGCCAGTAGTCAGACAGAAGAGACCCAGTACTTC; CDR3: CASSQTEETQYF; J: TRBJ2-5; D: NA; size: NA; V: TRBV19
DNA: TGTGCCAGCAGCCCCAGGGACAGGCCTAACAATGAGCAGTTCTTC; CDR3: CASSPRDRPNNEQFF; J: TRBJ2-1; D: TRBD1; size: NA; V: TRBV7-2
DNA: TGCGCCAGCAGCCGGACAGGGGACGGCTATGGCTACACCTTC; CDR3: CASSRTGDGYGYTF; J: TRBJ1-2; D: TRBD1; size: NA; V: TRBV5-1
DNA: TGTGCCAGCAGCTTGGATCAGAACACTGAAGCTTTCTTT; CDR3: CASSLDQNTEAFF; J: TRBJ1-1; D: NA; size: once; V: TRBV5-4
DNA: TGTGCCAGCAGGGATGGGACTACTGAAGCTTTCTTT; CDR3: CASRDGTTEAFF; J: TRBJ1-1; D: NA; size: NA; V: TRBV6-5
DNA: TGTGCCAGCGAGGGGGCATCGGGCTATGGCTACACCTTC; CDR3: CASEGASGYGYTF; J: TRBJ1-2; D: TRBD1; size: NA; V: TRBV6-5
DNA: TGCGCCAGCAGCCATACAGGGGGAGGGACTGAAGCTTTCTTT; CDR3: CASSHTGGGTEAFF; J: TRBJ1-1; D: TRBD1; size: NA; V: TRBV4-1
DNA: TGTGCCAGCAGCTTGGAACAGAATAATTCACCCCTCCACTTT; CDR3: CASSLEQNNSPLHF; J: TRBJ1-6; D: NA; size: NA; V: TRBV5-6
DNA: TGTGCCAGCAGTTTACAGCAGGTTGAAAAACTGTTTTTT; CDR3: CASSLQQVEKLFF; J: TRBJ1-4; D: NA; size: NA; V: TRBV12-3/TRBV12-4
DNA: TGCGCCAGCAGCCAATCTCTGAACACCGGGGAGCTGTTTTTT; CDR3: CASSQSLNTGELFF; J: TRBJ2-2; D: NA; size: once; V: TRBV4-1
DNA: TGTGCCAGCAGCCGCGGACAGGGAAACACGGGTGGCTACACCTTC; CDR3: CASSRGQGNTGGYTF; J: TRBJ1-2; D: TRBD1; size: NA; V: TRBV13
DNA: TGTGCCAGCAGTACAACTACAGGGGGCTCCTACGAGCAGTACTTC; CDR3: CASSTTTGGSYEQYF; J: TRBJ2-7; D: TRBD1; size: NA; V: TRBV28
DNA: TGTGCCAGCAGTTTAGCTACCTCCTACAATGAGCAGTTCTTC; CDR3: CASSLATSYNEQFF; J: TRBJ2-1; D: NA; size: NA; V: TRBV27
DNA: TGTGCCAGCAGTCCCCGACTAGATACGCAGTATTTT; CDR3: CASSPRLDTQYF; J: TRBJ2-3; D: NA; size: NA; V: TRBV6-6
DNA: TGTGCCAGCAGCCCAACTAGCGGGGGGGCAGATACGCAGTATTTT; CDR3: CASSPTSGGADTQYF; J: TRBJ2-3; D: TRBD2; size: NA; V: TRBV5-4
DNA: TGTGCCAGCAGTGAAATGGGGACAGGGGAGACACCCCTCCACTTT; CDR3: CASSEMGTGETPLHF; J: TRBJ1-6; D: TRBD1; size: NA; V: TRBV6-1
DNA: TGTGCCAGCAGTTATAGGGGACTTGGAGATACGCAGTATTTT; CDR3: CASSYRGLGDTQYF; J: TRBJ2-3; D: NA; size: NA; V: TRBV6-5
DNA: TGTGCCAGCAGTCTGGGGACAGGGCTCTATCAGCCCCAGCATTTT; CDR3: CASSLGTGLYQPQHF; J: TRBJ1-5; D: TRBD1; size: NA; V: TRBV6-2/TRBV6-3
DNA: TGTGCCAGCAGCCGCCTACGGGGTAGCGGGGGGGAAGATACGCAGTATTTT; CDR3: CASSRLRGSGGEDTQYF; J: TRBJ2-3; D: TRBD2; size: few; V: TRBV7-9
DNA: TGTGCCAGTAGCGCCGAACGACGGGGCCAAGAGACCCAGTACTTC; CDR3: CASSAERRGQETQYF; J: TRBJ2-5; D: NA; size: NA; V: TRBV19
DNA: TGCGCCAGCAGTGTTTCTAGCGGCGCCTACAATGAGCAGTTCTTC; CDR3: CASSVSSGAYNEQFF; J: TRBJ2-1; D: TRBD2; size: NA; V: TRBV10-1
DNA: TGTGCCTCGAGTTCTGGGGCCAACGTCCTGACTTTC; CDR3: CASSSGANVLTF; J: TRBJ2-6; D: NA; size: NA; V: TRBV7-3
DNA: TGTGCCAGCAGTCTCGGGGGGACCTATACGCCCAATGAGCAGTTCTTC; CDR3: CASSLGGTYTPNEQFF; J: TRBJ2-1; D: TRBD2; size: once; V: TRBV7-3